The clone carrying this T cell receptor beta chain was observed at least ten times. The antigen remains unidentified. In the original workflow: Built for papillary thyroid cancer, a distant-metastasis classifier drew on CDR3 differences across clinicopathological groups. MiXCR reprocessed the PCR reads for TCRdb. TCRdb, not the original authors, processed these V and J calls. The table shows about 31,000 clones, with approximately 19% occurring only once. This specimen comes from a study of metastatic and nonmetastatic thyroid tumors. Looking at the study overall: It was across blood and tumor or nodule tissue from malignant and benign thyroid patients that repertoires were compared.

Trimming left V 0 bases short and J 5 bases short, with 5 bases between. The CDR3 is 13 amino acids. Germline values: CDR1 SGHNT, CDR2 YENEEA. Whole-study findings and limits: The reported finding was significantly higher TCR beta diversity in malignant thyroid tumors relative to benign nodules, in blood and tumor.

There were no patients who had received any treatment before thyroid surgery. This chain joins TRBV11-3 and TRBJ2-1; no firm D call. The material sequenced was blood. The sequence was obtained from a female donor with papillary thyroid cancer or a benign thyroid nodule (not recorded which). Some clones in this sample may be carry-over from other donors' samples. For the CDR3, the DNA is TGTGCCAGCAGCTTAGACTGGAACAATGAGCAGTTCTTC. Residues: CASSLDWNNEQFF. Filled out from reference TRBV11-3 and TRBJ2-1, the complete variable domain reads EAGVVQSPRYKIIEKKQPVAFWCNPISGHNTLYWYLQNLGQGPELLIRYENEEAVDDSQLPKDRFSAERLKGVDSTLKIQPAELGDSAVYLCASSLDWNNEQFFGPGTRLTVL.